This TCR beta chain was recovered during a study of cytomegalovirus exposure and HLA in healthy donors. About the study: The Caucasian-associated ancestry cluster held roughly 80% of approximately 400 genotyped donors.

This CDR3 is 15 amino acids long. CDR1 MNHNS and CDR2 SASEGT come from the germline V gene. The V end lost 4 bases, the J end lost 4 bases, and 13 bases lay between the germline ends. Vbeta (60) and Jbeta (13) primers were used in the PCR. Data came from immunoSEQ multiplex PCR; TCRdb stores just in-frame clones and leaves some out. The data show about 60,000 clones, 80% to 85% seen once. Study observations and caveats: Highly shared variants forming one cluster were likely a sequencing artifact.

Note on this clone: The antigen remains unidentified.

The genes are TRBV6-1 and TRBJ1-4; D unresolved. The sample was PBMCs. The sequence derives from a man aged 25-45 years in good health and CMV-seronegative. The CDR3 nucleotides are TGTGCCAGCAGTGTCCCCTTGGGAGTTAATGAAAAACTGTTTTTT. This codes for CASSVPLGVNEKLFF.